Detailed here is one T cell receptor beta chain. Sequenced by immunoSEQ multiplex PCR; TCRdb stores in-frame clones only, minus some. Among some 150,000 clones listed, 84% were seen once. The sample is drawn from a study of blood T cell repertoires in COVID-19. This TCR derives from a woman in her forties or fifties in a cohort sampled during active or convalescent COVID-19. The specimen was peripheral blood.

CDR3 sequence: CASSLGTAPSQPQHF. The CDR3 bases are TGTGCCAGCAGCCTCGGGACAGCTCCTAGTCAGCCCCAGCATTTT. This chain links TRBV6-2 or TRBV6-3 with TRBJ1-5; 7 nucleotides align to TRBD1. The length of the CDR3 is 15 residues. CDR1 MNHEY and CDR2 SVGEGT come from the germline V gene. The V gene end was trimmed by 6 bases and the J gene end by 6 bases; junction bases not matched to a gene: 11.